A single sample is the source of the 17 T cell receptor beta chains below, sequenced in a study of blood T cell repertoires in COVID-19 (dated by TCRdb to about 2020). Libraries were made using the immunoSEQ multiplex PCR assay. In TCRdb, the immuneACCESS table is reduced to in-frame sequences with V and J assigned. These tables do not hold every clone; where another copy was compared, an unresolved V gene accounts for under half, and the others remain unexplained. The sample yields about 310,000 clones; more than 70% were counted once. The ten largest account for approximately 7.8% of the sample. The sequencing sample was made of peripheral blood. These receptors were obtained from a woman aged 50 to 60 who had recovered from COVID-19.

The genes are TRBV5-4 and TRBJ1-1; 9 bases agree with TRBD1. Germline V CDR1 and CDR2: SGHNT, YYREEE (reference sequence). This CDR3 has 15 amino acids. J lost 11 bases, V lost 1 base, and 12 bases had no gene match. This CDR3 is CASSLKQGAAAGAFF. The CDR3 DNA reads TGTGCCAGCAGCTTGAAACAGGGGGCGGCAGCCGGGGCTTTCTTT.

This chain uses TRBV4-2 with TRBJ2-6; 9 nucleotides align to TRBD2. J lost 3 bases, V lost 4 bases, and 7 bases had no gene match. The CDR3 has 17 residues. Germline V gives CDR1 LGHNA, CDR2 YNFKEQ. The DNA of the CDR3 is TGTGCCAGCAGCCCCGAGGCGGGAGGGGGTGGGGCCAACGTCCTGACTTTC. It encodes CASSPEAGGGGANVLTF.

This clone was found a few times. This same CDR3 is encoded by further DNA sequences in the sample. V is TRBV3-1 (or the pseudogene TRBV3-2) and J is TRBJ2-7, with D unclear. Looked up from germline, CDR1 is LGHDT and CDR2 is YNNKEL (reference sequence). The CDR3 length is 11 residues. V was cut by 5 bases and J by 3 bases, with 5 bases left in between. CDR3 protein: CASSRDYEQYF. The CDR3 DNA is TGTGCCAGCAGCAGAGACTACGAGCAGTACTTC.

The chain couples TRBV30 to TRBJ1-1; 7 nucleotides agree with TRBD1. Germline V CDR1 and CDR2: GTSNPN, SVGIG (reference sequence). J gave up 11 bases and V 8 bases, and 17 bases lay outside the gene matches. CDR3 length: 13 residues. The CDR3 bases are TGTGCCCATCTGGCACAGGGGATACAACGGGCTTTCTTT. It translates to CAHLAQGIQRAFF.

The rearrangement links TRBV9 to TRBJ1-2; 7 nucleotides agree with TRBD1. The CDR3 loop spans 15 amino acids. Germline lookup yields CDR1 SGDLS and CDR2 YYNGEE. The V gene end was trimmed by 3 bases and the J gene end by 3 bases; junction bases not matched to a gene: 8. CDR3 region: CASSGGTAKDYGYTF. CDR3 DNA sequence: TGTGCCAGCAGCGGAGGGACAGCGAAGGACTATGGCTACACCTTC.

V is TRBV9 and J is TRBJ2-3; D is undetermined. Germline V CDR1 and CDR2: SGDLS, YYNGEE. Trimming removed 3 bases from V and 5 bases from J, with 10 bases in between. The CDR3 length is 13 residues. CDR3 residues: CASSARLLDTQYF. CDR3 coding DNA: TGTGCCAGCAGCGCCAGACTCCTAGATACGCAGTATTTT.

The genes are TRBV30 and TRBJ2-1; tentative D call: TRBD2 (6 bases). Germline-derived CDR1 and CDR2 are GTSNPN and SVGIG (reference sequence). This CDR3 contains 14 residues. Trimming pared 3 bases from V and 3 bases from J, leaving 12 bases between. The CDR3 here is CAWRVAVDYNEQFF. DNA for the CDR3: TGTGCCTGGAGAGTAGCGGTTGACTACAATGAGCAGTTCTTC.

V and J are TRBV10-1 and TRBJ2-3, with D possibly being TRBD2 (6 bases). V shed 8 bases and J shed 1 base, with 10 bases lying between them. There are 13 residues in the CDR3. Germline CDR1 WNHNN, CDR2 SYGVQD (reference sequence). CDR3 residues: CASRASGTDTQYF. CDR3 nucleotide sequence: TGCGCCAGCCGGGCTAGCGGCACAGATACGCAGTATTTT.

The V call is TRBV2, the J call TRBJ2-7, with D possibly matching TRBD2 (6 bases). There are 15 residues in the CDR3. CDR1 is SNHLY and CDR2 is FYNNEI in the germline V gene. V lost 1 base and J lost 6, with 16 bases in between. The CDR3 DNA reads TGTGCCAGCAGTGAAGAGAGACTAGGATGGTTCGAGCAGTACTTC. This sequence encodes CASSEERLGWFEQYF.

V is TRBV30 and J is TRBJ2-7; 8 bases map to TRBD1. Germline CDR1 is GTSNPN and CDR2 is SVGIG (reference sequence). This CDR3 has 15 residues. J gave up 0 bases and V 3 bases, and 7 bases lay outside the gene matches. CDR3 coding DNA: TGTGCCTGGAGGCCGTACAGGGGGTACTCCTACGAGCAGTACTTC. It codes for CAWRPYRGYSYEQYF.

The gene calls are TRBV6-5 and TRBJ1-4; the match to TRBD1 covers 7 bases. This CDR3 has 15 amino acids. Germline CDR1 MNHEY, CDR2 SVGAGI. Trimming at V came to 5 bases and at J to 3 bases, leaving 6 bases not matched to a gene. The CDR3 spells CASSTDRAPNEKLFF. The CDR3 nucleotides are TGTGCCAGCAGTACAGACAGGGCGCCTAATGAAAAACTGTTTTTT.

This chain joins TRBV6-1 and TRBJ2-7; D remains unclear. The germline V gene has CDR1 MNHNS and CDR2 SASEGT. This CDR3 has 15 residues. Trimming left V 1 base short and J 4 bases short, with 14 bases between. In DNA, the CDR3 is TGTGCCAGCAGTGAAGATAGTCCGAGGCTGTACGAGCAGTACTTC. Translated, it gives CASSEDSPRLYEQYF.

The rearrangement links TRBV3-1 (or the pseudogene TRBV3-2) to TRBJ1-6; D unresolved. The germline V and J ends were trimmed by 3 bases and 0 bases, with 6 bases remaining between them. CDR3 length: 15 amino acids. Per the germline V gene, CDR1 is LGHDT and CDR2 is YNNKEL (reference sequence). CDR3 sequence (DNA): TGTGCCAGCAGCCAGTACTCCTCCTATAATTCACCCCTCCACTTT. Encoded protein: CASSQYSSYNSPLHF.

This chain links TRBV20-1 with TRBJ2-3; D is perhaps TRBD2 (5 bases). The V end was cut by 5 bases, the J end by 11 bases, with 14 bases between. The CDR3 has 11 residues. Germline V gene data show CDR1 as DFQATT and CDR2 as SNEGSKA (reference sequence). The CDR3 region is CSADVALGQYF. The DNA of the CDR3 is TGCAGTGCTGACGTAGCGCTTGGGCAGTATTTT.

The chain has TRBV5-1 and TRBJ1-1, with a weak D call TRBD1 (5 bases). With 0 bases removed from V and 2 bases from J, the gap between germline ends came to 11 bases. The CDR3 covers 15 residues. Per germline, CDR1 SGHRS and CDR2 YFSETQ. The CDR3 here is CASSLEGWGNTEAFF. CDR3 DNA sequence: TGCGCCAGCAGCTTGGAGGGGTGGGGAAACACTGAAGCTTTCTTT.

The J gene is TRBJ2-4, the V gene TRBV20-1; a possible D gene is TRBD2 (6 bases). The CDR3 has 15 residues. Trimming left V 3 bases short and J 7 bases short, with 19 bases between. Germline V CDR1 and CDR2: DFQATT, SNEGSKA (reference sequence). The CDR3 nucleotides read TGCAGTGCTAGTTTGCCCGGGCGGGATATGAACATTCAGTACTTC. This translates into CSASLPGRDMNIQYF.

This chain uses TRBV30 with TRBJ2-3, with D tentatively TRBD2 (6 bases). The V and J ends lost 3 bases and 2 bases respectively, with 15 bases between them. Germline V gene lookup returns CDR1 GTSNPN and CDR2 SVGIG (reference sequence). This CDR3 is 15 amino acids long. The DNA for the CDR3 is TGTGCCTGGAGCGTCGGGGGAGCGTACACAGATACGCAGTATTTT. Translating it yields CAWSVGGAYTDTQYF.